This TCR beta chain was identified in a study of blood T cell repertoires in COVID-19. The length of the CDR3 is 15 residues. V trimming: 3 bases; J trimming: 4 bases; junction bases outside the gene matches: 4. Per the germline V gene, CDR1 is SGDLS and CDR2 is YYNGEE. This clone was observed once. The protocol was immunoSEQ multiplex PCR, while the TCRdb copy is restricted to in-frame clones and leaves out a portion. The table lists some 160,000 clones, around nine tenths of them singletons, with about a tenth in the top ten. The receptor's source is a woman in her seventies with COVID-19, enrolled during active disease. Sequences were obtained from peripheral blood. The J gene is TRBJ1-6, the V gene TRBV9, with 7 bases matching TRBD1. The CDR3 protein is CASSGPGQYNSPLHF. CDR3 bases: TGTGCCAGCAGCGGACCGGGACAGTATAATTCACCCCTCCACTTT.